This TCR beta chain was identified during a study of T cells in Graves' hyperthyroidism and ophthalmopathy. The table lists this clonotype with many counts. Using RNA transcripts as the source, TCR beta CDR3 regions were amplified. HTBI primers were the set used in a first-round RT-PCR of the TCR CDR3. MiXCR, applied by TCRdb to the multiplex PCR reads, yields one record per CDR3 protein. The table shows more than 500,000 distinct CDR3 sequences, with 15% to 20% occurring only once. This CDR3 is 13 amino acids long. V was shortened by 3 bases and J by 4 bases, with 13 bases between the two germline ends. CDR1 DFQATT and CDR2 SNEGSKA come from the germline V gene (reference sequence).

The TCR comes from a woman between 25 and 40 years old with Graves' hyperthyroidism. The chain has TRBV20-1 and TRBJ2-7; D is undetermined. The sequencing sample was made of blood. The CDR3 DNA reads TGCAGTGCTAGCGTGGTGGGCAGATACGAGCAGTACTTC. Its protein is CSASVVGRYEQYF.